Below, 17 T cell receptor beta chains from the same sample are listed, as sequenced in a study of breast tumors, draining lymph nodes, adjacent tissues. Samples came from axillary lymph nodes draining the breast cancer. TCRdb reprocessed the multiplex PCR reads via MiXCR and lists one record per CDR3 protein. The sample lists roughly 120,000 distinct CDR3 sequences; just under 20% were seen once. The specimen sequenced was axillary lymph node tissue. Receptor source: a female donor with breast cancer. Some clones in this sample may be carry-over from other donors' samples.

This clonotype has at least ten counts. The genes are TRBV20-1 and TRBJ2-2, with a possible D match to TRBD1 (6 bases). Germline V gene sequence: CDR1 DFQATT, CDR2 SNEGSKA (reference sequence). Trimming removed 3 bases at V and 4 bases at J, with 15 bases between. This CDR3 has 15 amino acids. This chain's CDR3 is CSARETGMITGELFF. CDR3 DNA sequence: TGCAGTGCTAGGGAAACAGGGATGATCACCGGGGAGCTGTTTTTT.

This sequence joins TRBV18 and TRBJ1-3, with D unresolved. The germline gives CDR1 KGHSH, CDR2 LQKENI. Trimming took 2 bases from V and 3 from J, leaving 11 bases between them. The CDR3 covers 15 residues. The CDR3 region has the DNA TGTGCCAGCTCACCAGTTCAGTCCTTTGGAAACACCATATATTTT. It translates to CASSPVQSFGNTIYF.

This clonotype was found many times. The V call is TRBV7-8, the J call TRBJ2-1; 12 nucleotides agree with TRBD2. Germline CDR1 and CDR2: SGHVS and FQNEAQ. J lost 15 bases, V lost 5 bases, and 11 bases had no gene match. CDR3 length equals 14 residues. For the CDR3, the DNA is TGTGCCAGCAGCCTTACTTCGACTAGCGGGAGTACGTTCTTC. It specifies CASSLTSTSGSTFF.

Concerning this clonotype: Just one base apart from a much larger clone, this may be a read error. The chain uses TRBV19 and TRBJ1-3, with 9 bases aligning to TRBD1. Germline assignment: CDR1 LNHDA and CDR2 SQIVND (reference sequence). The CDR3 has 14 residues. CDR3 sequence: CAARDRAPGNTVYF. As DNA, the CDR3 is TGTGCCGCTCGGGACAGGGCTCCTGGAAACACCGTATATTTT.

This clonotype was counted many times. V is TRBV24-1 and J is TRBJ1-3; no clear D gene. The CDR3 has 13 amino acids. Germline loops: CDR1 KGHDR, CDR2 SFDVKD. The V end was cut by 7 bases, the J end by 1 base, with 7 bases between. The CDR3 loop reads CATRTGSGNTIYF. CDR3 nucleotide sequence: TGTGCCACCAGGACCGGGTCTGGAAACACCATATATTTT.

The CDR3 spells CAISESSLNTEAFF. For the CDR3, the DNA is TGTGCCATCAGTGAGTCCAGCTTGAACACTGAAGCTTTCTTT. V is TRBV10-3 and J is TRBJ1-1; D gene unclear. The CDR3 length is 14 residues. Germline CDR1 is ENHRY and CDR2 is SYGVKD. V was pared by 0 bases and J by 0 bases, with 5 bases between.

This clonotype was counted ten times or more. The chain links TRBV2 to TRBJ2-4; 10 bases are shared with TRBD1. V was clipped by 5 bases and J by 9 bases; unmatched bases: 7. CDR1 and CDR2 (germline): SNHLY, FYNNEI. The CDR3 sequence is 14 residues long. The CDR3 sequence: CASSPGTGVGIQYF. CDR3 sequence (DNA): TGTGCCAGCAGTCCCGGGACAGGGGTTGGCATTCAGTACTTC.

This clonotype has a count of ten or more. The chain links TRBV2 to TRBJ2-2; a possible D gene is TRBD1 (5 bases). V was clipped by 2 bases and J by 6 bases, with 7 bases between them. CDR3 length: 13 residues. In germline, CDR1 is SNHLY, CDR2 FYNNEI. CDR3 loop: CASSERGAGELFF. The DNA for the CDR3 is TGTGCCAGCAGTGAAAGGGGTGCCGGGGAGCTGTTTTTT.

As to this clonotype: Given a much more abundant clone one base away, this may be a read error. This rearrangement joins TRBV28 to TRBJ2-7, with D unresolved. V shed 8 bases and J shed 3 bases, with 17 bases lying between them. The CDR3 is made up of 14 amino acids. Germline loops: CDR1 MDHEN, CDR2 SYDVKM. CDR3 residues: CASGPYERNYEQYF. The DNA for the CDR3 is TGTGCCAGCGGCCCTTATGAACGCAACTACGAGCAGTACTTC.

This clonotype was picked up many times. The gene calls are TRBV11-2 and TRBJ2-6; no clear D. V lost 2 bases and J lost 4, with 9 bases in between. The CDR3 sequence is 15 residues long. Germline CDR1 is SGHAT and CDR2 is FQNNGV. The CDR3 bases are TGTGCCAGCAGCTTAAGGGTGTCCGGGGCCAACGTCCTGACTTTC. As protein: CASSLRVSGANVLTF.

This clonotype was seen at least ten times. CDR3 DNA: TGTGCCAGCAGCTTTGCGGGAGATCACAATGAGCAGTTCTTC. Encoded protein: CASSFAGDHNEQFF. The J gene is TRBJ2-1, the V gene TRBV7-3, with 7 bases aligning to TRBD2. With 3 bases clipped from V and 5 bases from J, the junction kept 4 bases outside the gene matches. This CDR3 comprises 14 residues. Germline values: CDR1 SGHTA, CDR2 FQGTGA.

This clonotype was observed many times. The chain couples TRBV7-2 to TRBJ2-3, with TRBD2 identical over 8 bases. V lost 0 bases and J lost 2; bases outside the gene matches: 4. Germline V CDR1 and CDR2: SGHTA, FQGNSA. This CDR3 region has 16 residues. CDR3 DNA: TGTGCCAGCAGCTTAGCTGGGCGGGGGGCCACAGATACGCAGTATTTT. The encoded protein is CASSLAGRGATDTQYF.

This clonotype was counted ten times or more. This chain links TRBV12-3 or TRBV12-4 with TRBJ2-7; TRBD2 matches 10 bases. Trimming took 6 bases from V and 2 from J; bases not matched to a gene: 7. The length of the CDR3 is 15 residues. The CDR3 DNA is TGTGCCAGCAGCCGTACAGCGGGAGGGCCCTACGAGCAGTACTTC. Protein: CASSRTAGGPYEQYF.

This clonotype appeared many times. This chain uses TRBV20-1 with TRBJ2-2, with D possibly matching TRBD2 (5 bases). The CDR3 extends over 11 amino acids. The germline CDR1 and CDR2 sequences are DFQATT and SNEGSKA (reference sequence). V lost 5 bases and J 7 bases, leaving 8 bases between the germline ends. The CDR3 DNA reads as TGCAGTGCTCTAGCAGACGGGGAGCTGTTTTTT. Its protein is CSALADGELFF.

In this sample, this clonotype turned up many times. The chain uses TRBV28 and TRBJ2-7; TRBD1 matches 9 bases. Germline V gene lookup returns CDR1 MDHEN and CDR2 SYDVKM. This CDR3 has 14 residues. V was pared by 4 bases and J by 5 bases, with 6 bases of the junction left unmatched. The CDR3, as DNA: TGTGCCAGCAGTTCCCGGGACAGGGCTCACGAGCAGTACTTC. Translated, it gives CASSSRDRAHEQYF.

This clonotype has a count of ten or more. J is TRBJ2-7 and V is TRBV12-3 or TRBV12-4; 7 positions agree with TRBD2. The CDR3 runs to 15 residues. V dropped 5 bases and J dropped 0; count of bases not matched to a gene: 7. The CDR3 region is CASSNGGKFSYEQYF. The CDR3 DNA reads TGTGCCAGCAGTAACGGGGGGAAATTCTCCTACGAGCAGTACTTC.

In this sample, this clonotype turned up many times. The chain carries TRBV19 and TRBJ2-2, with D unclear. Trimming took off 1 base at V and 7 bases at J, with 10 bases between the two ends. The germline CDR1 and CDR2 sequences are LNHDA and SQIVND (reference sequence). The CDR3 totals 14 residues. CDR3 in amino acids: CASSIVEHFGELFF. CDR3 nucleotide sequence: TGTGCCAGTAGTATAGTGGAACACTTCGGGGAGCTGTTTTTT. Filled out from reference TRBV19 and TRBJ2-2, the complete variable domain reads DGGITQSPKYLFRKEGQNVTLSCEQNLNHDAMYWYRQDPGQGLRLIYYSQIVNDFQKGDIAEGYSVSREKKESFPLTVTSAQKNPTAFYLCASSIVEHFGELFFGEGSRLTVL.